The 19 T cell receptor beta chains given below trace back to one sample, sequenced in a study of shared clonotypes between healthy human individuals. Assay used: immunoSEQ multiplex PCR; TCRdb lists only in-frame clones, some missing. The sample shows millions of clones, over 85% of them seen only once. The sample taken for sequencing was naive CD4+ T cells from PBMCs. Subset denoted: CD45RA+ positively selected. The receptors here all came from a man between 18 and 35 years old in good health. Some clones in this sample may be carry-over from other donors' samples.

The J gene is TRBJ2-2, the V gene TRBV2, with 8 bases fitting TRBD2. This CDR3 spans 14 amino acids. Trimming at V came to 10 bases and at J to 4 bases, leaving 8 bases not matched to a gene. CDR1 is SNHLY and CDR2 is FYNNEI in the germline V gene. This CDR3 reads CATQRERVTGELFF. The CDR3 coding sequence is TGTGCCACCCAGCGGGAGCGGGTCACCGGGGAGCTGTTTTTT.

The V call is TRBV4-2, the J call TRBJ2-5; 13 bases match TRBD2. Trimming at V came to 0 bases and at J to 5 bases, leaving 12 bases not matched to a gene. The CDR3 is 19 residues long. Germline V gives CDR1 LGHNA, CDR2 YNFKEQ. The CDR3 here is CASSQDARTSGRARETQYF. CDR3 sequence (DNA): TGTGCCAGCAGCCAAGATGCCCGTACTAGCGGGAGGGCCAGGGAGACCCAGTACTTC.

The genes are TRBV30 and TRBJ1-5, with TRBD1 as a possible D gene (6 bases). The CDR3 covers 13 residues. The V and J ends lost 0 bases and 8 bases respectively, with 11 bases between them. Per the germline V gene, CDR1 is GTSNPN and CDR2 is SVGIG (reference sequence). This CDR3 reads CAWSVGGREPQHF. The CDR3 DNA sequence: TGTGCCTGGAGTGTAGGGGGGCGGGAGCCCCAGCATTTT.

CDR3 sequence reads: CASSPQGSFEEKLFF. CDR3 bases: TGTGCCAGCAGCCCTCAGGGGTCGTTCGAAGAAAAACTGTTTTTT. The chain is built from TRBV25-1 and TRBJ1-4; tentatively, D is TRBD1 (6 bases). Germline CDR1 reads MGHDK; CDR2 reads SYGVNS. The CDR3 runs 15 residues. Trimming removed 6 bases at V and 8 bases at J, with 19 bases between.

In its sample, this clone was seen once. CDR3 residues: CAWRPGTYRIAFF. The CDR3 coding sequence is TGTGCCTGGAGACCCGGGACCTATCGGATAGCTTTCTTT. This sequence joins TRBV30 and TRBJ1-1; TRBD1 is a possible D gene (5 bases). The CDR3 covers 13 residues. Trimming stripped 3 bases from V and 10 bases from J, with 18 bases between. Looked up from germline, CDR1 is GTSNPN and CDR2 is SVGIG (reference sequence).

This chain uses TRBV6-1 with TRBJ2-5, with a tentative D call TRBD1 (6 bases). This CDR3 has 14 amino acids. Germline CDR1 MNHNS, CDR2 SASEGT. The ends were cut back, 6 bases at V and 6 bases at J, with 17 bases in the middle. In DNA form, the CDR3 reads TGTGCCAGCAGCCCAGCCCAGGGGATAAAGACCCAGTACTTC. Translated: CASSPAQGIKTQYF.

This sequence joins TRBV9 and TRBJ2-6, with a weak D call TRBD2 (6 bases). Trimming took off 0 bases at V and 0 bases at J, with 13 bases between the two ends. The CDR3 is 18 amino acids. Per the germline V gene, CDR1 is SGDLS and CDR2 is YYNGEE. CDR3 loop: CASSVAVRLDSGANVLTF. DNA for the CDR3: TGTGCCAGCAGCGTAGCTGTAAGACTAGACTCTGGGGCCAACGTCCTGACTTTC.

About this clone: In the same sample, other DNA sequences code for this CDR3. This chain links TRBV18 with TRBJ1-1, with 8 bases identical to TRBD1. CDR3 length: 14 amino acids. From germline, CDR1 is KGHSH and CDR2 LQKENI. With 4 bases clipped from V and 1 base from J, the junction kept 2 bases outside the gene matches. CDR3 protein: CASSLGQGNTEAFF. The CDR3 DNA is TGTGCCAGCTCACTTGGACAGGGGAACACTGAAGCTTTCTTT.

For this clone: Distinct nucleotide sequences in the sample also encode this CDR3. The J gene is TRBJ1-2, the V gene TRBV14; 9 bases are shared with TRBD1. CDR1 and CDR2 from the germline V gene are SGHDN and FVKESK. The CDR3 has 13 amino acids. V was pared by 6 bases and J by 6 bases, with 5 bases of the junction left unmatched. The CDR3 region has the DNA TGTGCCAGCAGTCGGGACAGGGCGGATGGCTACACCTTC. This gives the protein CASSRDRADGYTF.

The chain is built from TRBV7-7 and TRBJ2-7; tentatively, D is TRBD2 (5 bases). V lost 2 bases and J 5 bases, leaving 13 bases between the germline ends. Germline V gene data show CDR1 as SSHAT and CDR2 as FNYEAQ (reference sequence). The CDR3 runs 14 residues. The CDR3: CASSLKRPGDEQYF. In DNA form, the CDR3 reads TGTGCCAGCAGCTTAAAGCGGCCAGGCGACGAGCAGTACTTC. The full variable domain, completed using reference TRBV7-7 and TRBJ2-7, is GAGVSQSPRYKVTKRGQDVTLRCDPISSHATLYWYQQALGQGPEFLTYFNYEAQPDKSGLPSDRFSAERPEGSISTLTIQRTEQRDSAMYRCASSLKRPGDEQYFGPGTRLTVT.

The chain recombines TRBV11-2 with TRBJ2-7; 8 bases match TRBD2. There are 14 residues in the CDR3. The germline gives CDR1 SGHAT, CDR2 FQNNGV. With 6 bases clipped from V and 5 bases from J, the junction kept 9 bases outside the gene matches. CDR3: CASRSSGGVNEQYF. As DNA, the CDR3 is TGTGCCAGCAGATCATCGGGAGGGGTTAACGAGCAGTACTTC. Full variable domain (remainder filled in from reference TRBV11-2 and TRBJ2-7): EAGVAQSPRYKIIEKRQSVAFWCNPISGHATLYWYQQILGQGPKLLIQFQNNGVVDDSQLPKDRFSAERLKGVDSTLKIQPAKLEDSAVYLCASRSSGGVNEQYFGPGTRLTVT.

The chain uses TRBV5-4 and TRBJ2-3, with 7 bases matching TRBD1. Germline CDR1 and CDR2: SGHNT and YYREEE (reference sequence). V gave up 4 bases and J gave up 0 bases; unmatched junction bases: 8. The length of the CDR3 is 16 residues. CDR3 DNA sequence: TGTGCCAGCAGCCTCCCGGGACAGCGGAGCACAGATACGCAGTATTTT. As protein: CASSLPGQRSTDTQYF.

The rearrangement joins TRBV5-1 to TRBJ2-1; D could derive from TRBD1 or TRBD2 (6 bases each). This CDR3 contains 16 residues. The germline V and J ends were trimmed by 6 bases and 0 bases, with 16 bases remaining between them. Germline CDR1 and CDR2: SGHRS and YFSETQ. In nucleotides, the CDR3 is TGCGCCAGCATCCCCGGGGGACACCTCTCCTACAATGAGCAGTTCTTC. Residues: CASIPGGHLSYNEQFF.

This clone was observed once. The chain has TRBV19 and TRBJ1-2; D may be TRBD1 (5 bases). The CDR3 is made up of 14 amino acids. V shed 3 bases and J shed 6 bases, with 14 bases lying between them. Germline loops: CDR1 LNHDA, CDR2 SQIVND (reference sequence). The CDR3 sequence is CASSMRARGDGYTF. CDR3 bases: TGTGCCAGTAGTATGAGGGCGAGAGGGGATGGCTACACCTTC.

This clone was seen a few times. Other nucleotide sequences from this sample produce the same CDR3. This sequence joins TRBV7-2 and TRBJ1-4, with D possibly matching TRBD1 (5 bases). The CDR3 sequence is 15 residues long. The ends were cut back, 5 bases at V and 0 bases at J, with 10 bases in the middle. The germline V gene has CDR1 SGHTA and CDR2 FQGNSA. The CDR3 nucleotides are TGTGCCAGCAGCCGGGCGGGGGCAACTAATGAAAAACTGTTTTTT. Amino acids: CASSRAGATNEKLFF.

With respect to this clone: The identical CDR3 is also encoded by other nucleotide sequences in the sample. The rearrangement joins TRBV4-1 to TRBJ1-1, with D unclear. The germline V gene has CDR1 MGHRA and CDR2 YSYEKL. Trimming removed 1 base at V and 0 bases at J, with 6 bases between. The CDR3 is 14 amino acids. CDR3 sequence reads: CASSQVGLNTEAFF. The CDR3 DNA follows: TGCGCCAGCAGCCAAGTTGGGTTGAACACTGAAGCTTTCTTT.

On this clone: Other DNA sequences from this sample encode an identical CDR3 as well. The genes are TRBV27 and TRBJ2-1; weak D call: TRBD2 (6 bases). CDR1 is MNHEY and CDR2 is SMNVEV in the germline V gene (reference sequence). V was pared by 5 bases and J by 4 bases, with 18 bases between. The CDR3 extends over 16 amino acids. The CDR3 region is CASSLLPGLGYNEQFF. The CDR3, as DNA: TGTGCCAGCAGTCTGCTCCCGGGACTTGGATACAATGAGCAGTTCTTC.

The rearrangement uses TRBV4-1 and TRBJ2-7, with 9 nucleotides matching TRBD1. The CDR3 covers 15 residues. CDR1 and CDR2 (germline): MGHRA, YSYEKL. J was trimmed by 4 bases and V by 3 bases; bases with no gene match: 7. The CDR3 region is CASSHLGQGVYEQYF. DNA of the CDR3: TGCGCCAGCAGCCACCTGGGACAGGGCGTGTACGAGCAGTACTTC.

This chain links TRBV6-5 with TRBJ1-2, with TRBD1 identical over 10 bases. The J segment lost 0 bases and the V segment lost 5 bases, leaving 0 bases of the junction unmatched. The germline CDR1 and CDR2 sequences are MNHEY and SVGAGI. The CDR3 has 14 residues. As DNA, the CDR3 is TGTGCCAGCAGTGGACAGGGGGCTAACTATGGCTACACCTTC. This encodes CASSGQGANYGYTF.